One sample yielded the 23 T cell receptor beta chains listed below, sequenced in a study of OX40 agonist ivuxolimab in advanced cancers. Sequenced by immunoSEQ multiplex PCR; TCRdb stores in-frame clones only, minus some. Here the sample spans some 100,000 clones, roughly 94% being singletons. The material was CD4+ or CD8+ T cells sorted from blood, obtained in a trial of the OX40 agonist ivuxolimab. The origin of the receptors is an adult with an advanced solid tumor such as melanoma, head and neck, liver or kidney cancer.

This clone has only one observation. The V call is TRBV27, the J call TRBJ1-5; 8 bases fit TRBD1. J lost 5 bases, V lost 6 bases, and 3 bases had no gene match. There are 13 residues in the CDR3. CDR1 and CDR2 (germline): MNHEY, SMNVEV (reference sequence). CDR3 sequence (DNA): TGTGCCAGCAGCCACAGGGGGGATCAGCCCCAGCATTTT. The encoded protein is CASSHRGDQPQHF.

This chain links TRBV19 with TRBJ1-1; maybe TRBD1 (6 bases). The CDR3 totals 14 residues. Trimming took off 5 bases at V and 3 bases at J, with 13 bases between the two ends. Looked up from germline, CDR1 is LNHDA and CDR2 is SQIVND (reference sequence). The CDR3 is CASSYTGLYTEAFF. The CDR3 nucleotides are TGTGCCAGTAGTTACACAGGGCTCTACACTGAAGCTTTCTTT.

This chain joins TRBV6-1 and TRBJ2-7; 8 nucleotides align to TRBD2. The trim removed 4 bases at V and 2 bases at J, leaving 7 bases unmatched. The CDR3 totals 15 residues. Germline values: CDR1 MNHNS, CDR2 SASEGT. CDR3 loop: CASSVAGPLTYEQYF. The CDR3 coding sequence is TGTGCCAGCAGTGTAGCGGGGCCGCTTACCTACGAGCAGTACTTC.

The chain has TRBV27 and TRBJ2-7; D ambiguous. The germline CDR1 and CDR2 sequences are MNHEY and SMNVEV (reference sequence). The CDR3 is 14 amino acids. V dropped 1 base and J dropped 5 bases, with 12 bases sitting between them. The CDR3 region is CASSLLGSIHEQYF. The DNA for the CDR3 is TGTGCCAGCAGTTTATTGGGCAGTATCCACGAGCAGTACTTC.

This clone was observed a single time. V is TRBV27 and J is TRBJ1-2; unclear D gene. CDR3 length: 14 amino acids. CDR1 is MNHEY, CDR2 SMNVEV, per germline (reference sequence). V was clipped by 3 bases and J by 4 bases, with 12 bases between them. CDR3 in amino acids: CASSFGEVGYGYTF. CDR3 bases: TGTGCCAGCAGTTTTGGGGAAGTGGGCTATGGCTACACCTTC.

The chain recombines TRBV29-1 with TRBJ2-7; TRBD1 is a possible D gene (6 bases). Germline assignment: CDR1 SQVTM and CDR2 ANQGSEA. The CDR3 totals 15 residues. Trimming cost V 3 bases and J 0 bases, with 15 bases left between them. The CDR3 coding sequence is TGCAGCGTTGAGGGACACCGTTTTGGCTCCTACGAGCAGTACTTC. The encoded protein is CSVEGHRFGSYEQYF.

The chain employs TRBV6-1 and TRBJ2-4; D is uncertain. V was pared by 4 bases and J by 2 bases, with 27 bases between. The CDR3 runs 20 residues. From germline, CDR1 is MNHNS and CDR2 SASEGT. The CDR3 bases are TGTGCCAGCAGTGGATTGTTGGCAGCCTCCAACGTGCCGACCAAAAACATTCAGTACTTC. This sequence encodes CASSGLLAASNVPTKNIQYF.

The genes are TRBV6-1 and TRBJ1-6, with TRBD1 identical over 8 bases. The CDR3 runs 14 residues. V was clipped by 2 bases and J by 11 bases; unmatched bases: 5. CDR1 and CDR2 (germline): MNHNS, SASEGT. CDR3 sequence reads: CASSERTGKTPLHF. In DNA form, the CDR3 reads TGTGCCAGCAGTGAACGGACAGGGAAGACACCCCTCCACTTT.

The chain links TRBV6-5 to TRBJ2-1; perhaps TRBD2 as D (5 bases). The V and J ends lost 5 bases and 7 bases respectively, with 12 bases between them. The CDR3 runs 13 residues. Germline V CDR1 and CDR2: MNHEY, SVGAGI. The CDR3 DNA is TGTGCCAGCAGTGAAGTCTGGAGGAATGAGCAGTTCTTC. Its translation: CASSEVWRNEQFF.

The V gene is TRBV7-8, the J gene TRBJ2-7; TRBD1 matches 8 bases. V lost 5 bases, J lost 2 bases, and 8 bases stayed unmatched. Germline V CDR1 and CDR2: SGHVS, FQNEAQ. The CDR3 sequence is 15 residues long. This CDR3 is CASSDPGQATYEQYF. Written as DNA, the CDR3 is TGTGCCAGCAGCGATCCGGGACAGGCGACCTACGAGCAGTACTTC.

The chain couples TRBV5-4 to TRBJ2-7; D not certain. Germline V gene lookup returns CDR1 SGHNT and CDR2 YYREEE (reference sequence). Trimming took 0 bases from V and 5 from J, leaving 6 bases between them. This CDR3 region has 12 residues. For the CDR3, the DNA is TGTGCCAGCAGCTTGGAAGAAGACGAGCAGTACTTC. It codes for CASSLEEDEQYF.

The CDR3 DNA sequence: TGTGCCAGCAGCGACGGGACAGATTCCTACGAGCAGTACTTC. Amino acid sequence: CASSDGTDSYEQYF. This sequence joins TRBV5-6 and TRBJ2-7, with 7 bases that match TRBD1. The trim removed 4 bases at V and 1 base at J, leaving 5 bases unmatched. Germline loops: CDR1 SGHDT, CDR2 YYEEEE. The CDR3 totals 14 residues.

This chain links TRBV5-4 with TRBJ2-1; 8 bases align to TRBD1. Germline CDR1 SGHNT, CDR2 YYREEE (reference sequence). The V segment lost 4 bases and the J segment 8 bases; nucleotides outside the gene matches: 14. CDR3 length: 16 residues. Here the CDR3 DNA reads TGTGCCAGCAGCGCACCAGGGGGCCTTCTCCAATATGAGCAGTTCTTC. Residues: CASSAPGGLLQYEQFF.

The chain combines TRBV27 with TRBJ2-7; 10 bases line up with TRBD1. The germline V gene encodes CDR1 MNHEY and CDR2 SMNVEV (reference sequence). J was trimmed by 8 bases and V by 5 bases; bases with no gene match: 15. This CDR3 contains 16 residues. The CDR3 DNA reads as TGTGCCAGCAGTCCCAGGGGGTCCCGACAGGGGGCGAAGCAGTACTTC. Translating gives CASSPRGSRQGAKQYF.

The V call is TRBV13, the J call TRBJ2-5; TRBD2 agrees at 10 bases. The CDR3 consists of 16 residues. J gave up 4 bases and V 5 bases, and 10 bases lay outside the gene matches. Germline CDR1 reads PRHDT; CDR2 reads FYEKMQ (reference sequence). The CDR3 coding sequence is TGTGCCAGCAGCCCCCGGTCTAGCGGGGGAGGAGAGACCCAGTACTTC. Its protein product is CASSPRSSGGGETQYF.

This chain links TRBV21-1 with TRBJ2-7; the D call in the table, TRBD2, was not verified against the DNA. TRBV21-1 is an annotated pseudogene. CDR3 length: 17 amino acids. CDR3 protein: CASSKDRPAGGLYEQYF. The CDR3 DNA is TGTGCCAGCAGCAAAGACAGGCCAGCGGGGGGTCTCTACGAGCAGTACTTC.

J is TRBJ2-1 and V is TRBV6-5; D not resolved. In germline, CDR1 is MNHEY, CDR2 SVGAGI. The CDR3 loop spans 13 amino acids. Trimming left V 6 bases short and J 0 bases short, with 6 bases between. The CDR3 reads CASSSASYNEQFF. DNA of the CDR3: TGTGCCAGCAGCTCAGCCTCCTACAATGAGCAGTTCTTC.

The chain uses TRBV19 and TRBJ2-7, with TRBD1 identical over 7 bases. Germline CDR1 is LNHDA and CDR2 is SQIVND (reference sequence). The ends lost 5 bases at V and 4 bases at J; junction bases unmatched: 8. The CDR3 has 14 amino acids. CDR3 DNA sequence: TGTGCCAGTAGTGCCGGGACAGCTTATTACGAGCAGTACTTC. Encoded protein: CASSAGTAYYEQYF.

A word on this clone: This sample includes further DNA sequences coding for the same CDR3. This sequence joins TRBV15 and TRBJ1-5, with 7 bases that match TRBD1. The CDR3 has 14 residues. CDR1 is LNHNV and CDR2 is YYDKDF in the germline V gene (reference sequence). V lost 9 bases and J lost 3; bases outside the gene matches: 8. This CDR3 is CATSSGQANQPQHF. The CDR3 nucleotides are TGTGCCACTAGTTCCGGACAGGCCAATCAGCCCCAGCATTTT.

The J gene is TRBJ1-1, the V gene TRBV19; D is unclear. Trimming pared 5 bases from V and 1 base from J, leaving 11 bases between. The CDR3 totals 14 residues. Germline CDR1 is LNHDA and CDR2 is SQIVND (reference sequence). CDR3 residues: CASSSQHSNTEAFF. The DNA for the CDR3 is TGTGCCAGTAGTTCACAACATTCGAACACTGAAGCTTTCTTT.

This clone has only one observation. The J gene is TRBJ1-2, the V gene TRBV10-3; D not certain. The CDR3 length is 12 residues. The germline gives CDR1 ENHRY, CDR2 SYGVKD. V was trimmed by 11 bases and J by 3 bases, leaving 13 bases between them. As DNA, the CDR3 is TGTGCCGCCCTAGGTCAGGACTATGGCTACACCTTC. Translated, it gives CAALGQDYGYTF.

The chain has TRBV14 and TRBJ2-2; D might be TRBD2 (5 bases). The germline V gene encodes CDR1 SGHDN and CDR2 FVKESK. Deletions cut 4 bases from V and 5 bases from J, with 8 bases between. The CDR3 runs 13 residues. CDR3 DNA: TGTGCCAGCAGCCCAACGGGGACCGGGGAGCTGTTTTTT. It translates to CASSPTGTGELFF.

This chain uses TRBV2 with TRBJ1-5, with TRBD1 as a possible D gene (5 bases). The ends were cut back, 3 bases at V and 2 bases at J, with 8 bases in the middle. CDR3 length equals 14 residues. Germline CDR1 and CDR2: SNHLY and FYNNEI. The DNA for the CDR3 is TGTGCCAGCAGTGACAGGGCCGGCAATCAGCCCCAGCATTTT. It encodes CASSDRAGNQPQHF. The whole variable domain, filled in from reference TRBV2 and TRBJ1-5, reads EPEVTQTPSHQVTQMGQEVILRCVPISNHLYFYWYRQILGQKVEFLVSFYNNEISEKSEIFDDQFSVERPDGSNFTLKIRSTKLEDSAMYFCASSDRAGNQPQHFGDGTRLSIL.